Given below is one TCR beta chain in context. The antigen is unknown. This sample is part of a study of tissue T cells after allogeneic stem cell transplantation. Study conclusions and caveats: Anatomically similar tissues had similar TCR repertoires within each patient.

Sequencing of TCRbeta CDR3 at survey depth gave sequences and template counts. Repertoires were generated with immunoSEQ multiplex PCR, while TCRdb's copy carries only in-frame clones and drops some. This table holds more than 20,000 clones, about 89% found once. V lost 7 bases, J lost 7 bases, and 13 bases lay in between. CDR3 length: 12 amino acids. The germline CDR1 and CDR2 sequences are LNHDA and SQIVND (reference sequence). V gene TRBV19 combines with J gene TRBJ1-2; no firm D call. Sequencing was performed on blood, taken before transplantation. This TCR was recovered from a male donor at least 60 years old who later had graft-versus-host disease after an allogeneic stem cell transplant. CDR3 sequence: CASTVGSGGYTF. As DNA, the CDR3 is TGTGCCAGTACGGTAGGGAGTGGTGGCTACACCTTC.